These T cell receptor beta chains were read from a single sample in a study of blood T cell repertoires in COVID-19. The protocol was immunoSEQ multiplex PCR, while the TCRdb copy is restricted to in-frame clones and leaves out a portion. The table lists 55,000 to 75,000 clones, over 65% of them singletons. Sequencing was performed on peripheral blood. The source of these receptors is a human donor in a cohort sampled during active COVID-19. CDR3s include the opening cysteine and the closing phenylalanine or tryptophan. Each record gives: J gene, V gene, D gene, clone size, CDR3 DNA, CDR3 protein. D genes are given only for firm matches. The size of a clone is reported for some rows only, either as once, few or many, or as a class for expanded clones.

TRBJ2-5,TRBV7-8,NA,NA,TGTGCCAGCAGCCCAGAGGGGGGGCGTGAGACCCAGTACTTC,CASSPEGGRETQYF
TRBJ1-5,TRBV7-2,NA,NA,TGTGCCAGCAGTCGAGACCCTGGCGGGCAGCCCCAGCATTTT,CASSRDPGGQPQHF
TRBJ2-5,TRBV5-4,NA,NA,TGTGCCAGCAGCTTGGTCAGCCAAGAGACCCAGTACTTC,CASSLVSQETQYF
TRBJ1-4,TRBV9,NA,NA,TGTGCCAGCAGCGTAGGGGCCGCAACTAATGAAAAACTGTTTTTT,CASSVGAATNEKLFF
TRBJ2-7,TRBV28,TRBD1,NA,TGTGCCAGCAGTGGACAGGGGACCTACGAGCAGTACTTC,CASSGQGTYEQYF
TRBJ2-1,TRBV7-9,NA,medium-sized,TGTGCCAGCAGCTTGGCGGTAGCCTACAATGAGCAGTTCTTC,CASSLAVAYNEQFF
TRBJ2-5,TRBV28,NA,NA,TGTGCCAGCAGGGGAACAGGGTCACAAGAGACCCAGTACTTC,CASRGTGSQETQYF
TRBJ2-5,TRBV6-2/TRBV6-3,NA,few,TGTGCCAGCAGTTACCTTTCGGAGACCCAGTACTTC,CASSYLSETQYF
TRBJ1-6,TRBV5-1,NA,NA,TGCGCCAGCAGCGGGGGGTTACCCTATAATTCACCCCTCCACTTT,CASSGGLPYNSPLHF
TRBJ2-5,TRBV27,TRBD1,NA,TGTGCCACCAAAGGACAGGGAAGGGGAGAGACCCAGTACTTC,CATKGQGRGETQYF
TRBJ2-6,TRBV4-3,NA,NA,TGCGCCAGCAGCCAAGAAAGTTCGGGGGAACACGGTGGCTCTGGGGCCAACGTCCTGACTTTC,CASSQESSGEHGGSGANVLTF
TRBJ2-7,TRBV20-1,NA,NA,TGCAGTGCTAGTCGGGGAAGGGACTCCTACGAGCAGTACTTC,CSASRGRDSYEQYF
TRBJ1-1,TRBV15,NA,NA,TGTGCCACCAGCAGGTCAACAGGCGAGAACACTGAAGCTTTCTTT,CATSRSTGENTEAFF
TRBJ2-7,TRBV6-1,TRBD2,NA,TGTGCCAGCAGTGAAGGACTAGCGGGATCGTACGAGCAGTACTTC,CASSEGLAGSYEQYF
TRBJ1-2,TRBV5-1,NA,NA,TGCGCCAGCAGCTTGTCGGGGGAATATGGCTACACCTTC,CASSLSGEYGYTF
TRBJ2-3,TRBV28,NA,NA,TGTGCCAGCAGTTCCACCGGATCCATCGGGGCAGATACGCAGTATTTT,CASSSTGSIGADTQYF
TRBJ2-7,TRBV6-2/TRBV6-3,TRBD2,NA,TGTGCCAGCAGTCGACTAGCGGGAGGTGGCGAGCAGTACTTC,CASSRLAGGGEQYF
TRBJ2-7,TRBV5-8,NA,NA,TGTGCCAGCAGCTGGCGGAATTTATACGAGCAGTACTTC,CASSWRNLYEQYF
TRBJ2-7,TRBV3-1/TRBV3-2,TRBD1,NA,TGTGCCACCCCGGACAGGTCGTTCTACGAGCAGTACTTC,CATPDRSFYEQYF
TRBJ2-7,TRBV4-1,TRBD2,NA,TGCGCCAGCAGCCAATTGCTAGCGGGCCCCTACGAGCAGTACTTC,CASSQLLAGPYEQYF
TRBJ1-2,TRBV19,NA,few,TGTGCCAGTAGTCCCGCAGGGGACTATGGCTACACCTTC,CASSPAGDYGYTF
TRBJ1-5,TRBV6-5,TRBD1,NA,TGTGCCAGCAGTCAGGGACAGGGGGGCAATCAGCCCCAGCATTTT,CASSQGQGGNQPQHF
TRBJ1-6,TRBV28,NA,NA,TGTGCCAGCAGTTTAGTCCGGGTCGATTCACCCCTCCACTTT,CASSLVRVDSPLHF
TRBJ2-1,TRBV28,TRBD2,NA,TGTGCCAGCAGCCCCGCTAGCGGACCCGTCAATGAGCAGTTCTTC,CASSPASGPVNEQFF
TRBJ1-1,TRBV6-5,NA,NA,TGTGCCAGCAGTCGGACAGACATGAACACTGAAGCTTTCTTT,CASSRTDMNTEAFF
TRBJ2-3,TRBV7-6,NA,NA,TGTGCCAGCAGCTTACTTCCGGCTAGCGCCACAGATACGCAGTATTTT,CASSLLPASATDTQYF
TRBJ1-5,TRBV28,TRBD1,NA,TGTGCCAGCAGTACAGGGGACAATCAGCCCCAGCATTTT,CASSTGDNQPQHF
TRBJ2-2,TRBV9,NA,NA,TGTGCCAGCAGCGTAAACGGGCGGGGCCATCACACCGGGGAGCTGTTTTTT,CASSVNGRGHHTGELFF
TRBJ2-4,TRBV7-2,TRBD2,NA,TGTGCCAGCAGCTCCCGACTAGCGGGCCCTAACATTCAGTACTTC,CASSSRLAGPNIQYF
TRBJ2-5,TRBV3-1/TRBV3-2,TRBD1,NA,TGTGCCAGCAGCCTTAAGATGAGGGGGCGAATCATCGAGACCCAGTACTTC,CASSLKMRGRIIETQYF
TRBJ2-5,TRBV9,NA,NA,TGTGCCGGAGGGGACTCGGGAGAAGAGACCCAGTACTTC,CAGGDSGEETQYF
TRBJ2-1,TRBV12-3/TRBV12-4,NA,NA,TGTGCCAGCAGGCGAGCGGATGAGCAGTTCTTC,CASRRADEQFF
TRBJ1-3,TRBV7-2,NA,NA,TGTGCCAGCAGCTTACCCGGGACAACGGGAAACACCATATATTTT,CASSLPGTTGNTIYF
TRBJ2-7,TRBV7-2,TRBD2,few,TGTGCCAGCACTCTAGGGGAGGGCGAGCAGTACTTC,CASTLGEGEQYF
TRBJ1-6,TRBV5-5,TRBD1,NA,TGTGCCAGCAGCCGGGGGACAGTCTATAATTCACCCCTCCACTTT,CASSRGTVYNSPLHF
TRBJ1-5,TRBV5-1,NA,NA,TGCGCCAGCAGCTTGGGCAGGGATCAGCCCCAGCATTTT,CASSLGRDQPQHF
TRBJ2-7,TRBV19,NA,NA,TGTGCCAGTAGTATAGGGACAAGGAGCTCCTACGAGCAGTACTTC,CASSIGTRSSYEQYF